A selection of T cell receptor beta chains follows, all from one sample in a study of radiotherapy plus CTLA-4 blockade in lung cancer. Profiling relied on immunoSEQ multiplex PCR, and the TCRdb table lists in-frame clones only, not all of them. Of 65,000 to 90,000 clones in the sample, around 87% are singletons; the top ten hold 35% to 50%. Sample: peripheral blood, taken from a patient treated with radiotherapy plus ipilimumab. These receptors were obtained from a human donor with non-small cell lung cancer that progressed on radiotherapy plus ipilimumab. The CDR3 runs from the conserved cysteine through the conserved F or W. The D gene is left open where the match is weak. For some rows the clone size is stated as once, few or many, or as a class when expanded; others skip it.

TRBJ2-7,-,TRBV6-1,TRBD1,CASSEKRTGYEQYF,TGTGCCAGCAGTGAAAAGAGGACAGGTTACGAGCAGTACTTC
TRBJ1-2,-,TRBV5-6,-,CASSLEAGIYYGYTF,TGTGCCAGCAGCTTGGAGGCAGGGATTTACTATGGCTACACCTTC
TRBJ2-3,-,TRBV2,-,CASKEDPDTHTQYF,TGTGCCAGCAAAGAAGATCCCGATACACATACGCAGTATTTT
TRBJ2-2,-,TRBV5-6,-,CASSLDGAGELFF,TGTGCCAGCAGCTTGGATGGGGCCGGGGAGCTGTTTTTT
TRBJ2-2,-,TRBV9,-,CASSVARYTGELFF,TGTGCCAGCAGCGTAGCTAGGTACACCGGGGAGCTGTTTTTT
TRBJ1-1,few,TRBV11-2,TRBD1,CASRADRVNTEAFF,TGTGCCAGCAGAGCGGACAGGGTGAACACTGAAGCTTTCTTT
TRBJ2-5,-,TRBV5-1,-,CASSSRPISPETQYF,TGCGCCAGCAGCAGCAGGCCAATATCCCCCGAGACCCAGTACTTC
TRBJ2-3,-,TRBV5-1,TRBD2,CASISGTSGLRTDTQYF,TGCGCCAGCATCTCCGGGACTAGCGGACTACGCACAGATACGCAGTATTTT
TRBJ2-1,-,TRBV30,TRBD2,CAWSVRRLAGAGSYNEQFF,TGTGCCTGGAGTGTACGGCGACTAGCGGGAGCAGGATCCTACAATGAGCAGTTCTTC
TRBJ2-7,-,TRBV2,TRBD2,CASSEVLRTSGTYEQYF,TGTGCCAGCAGTGAAGTACTGAGGACTAGCGGGACCTACGAGCAGTACTTC
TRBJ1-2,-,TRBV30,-,CAWVGTGRANYGYTF,TGTGCCTGGGTGGGTACAGGGAGGGCTAACTATGGCTACACCTTC
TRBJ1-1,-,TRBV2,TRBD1,CASSGTGGPNTEAFF,TGTGCCAGCAGCGGGACAGGGGGCCCGAACACTGAAGCTTTCTTT
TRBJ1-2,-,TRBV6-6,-,CASSEAGEANYGYTF,TGTGCCAGCAGTGAGGCAGGTGAAGCTAACTATGGCTACACCTTC
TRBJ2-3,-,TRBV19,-,CASSIGTDNTQYF,TGTGCCAGTAGTATAGGAACTGATAATACGCAGTATTTT
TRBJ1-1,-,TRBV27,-,CASSLTYGDTEAFF,TGTGCCAGCAGTCTGACTTACGGGGACACTGAAGCTTTCTTT
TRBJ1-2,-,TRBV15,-,CATSGGRDYGYTF,TGTGCCACCAGCGGCGGTCGGGACTATGGCTACACCTTC
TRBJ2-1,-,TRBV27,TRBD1,CASTTGTGYNEQFF,TGTGCCAGCACTACCGGGACAGGGTATAATGAGCAGTTCTTC
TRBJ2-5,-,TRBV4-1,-,CASSQGPSPQETQYF,TGCGCCAGCAGCCAAGGGCCGTCCCCCCAAGAGACCCAGTACTTC
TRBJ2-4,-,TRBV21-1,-,CASSKVAEKNIQYF,TGTGCCAGCAGCAAAGTGGCAGAGAAAAACATTCAGTACTTC
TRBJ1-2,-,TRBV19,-,CASSMLSSGYTF,TGTGCCAGTAGTATGTTGAGTAGTGGCTACACCTTC
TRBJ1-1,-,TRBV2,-,CASIFITSGTRNTEAFF,TGTGCCAGCATTTTTATAACCTCCGGGACAAGGAACACTGAAGCTTTCTTT
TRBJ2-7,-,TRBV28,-,CASSFTDYEQYF,TGTGCCAGCAGTTTTACAGACTACGAGCAGTACTTC
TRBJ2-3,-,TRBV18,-,CASSPGTNTQYF,TGTGCCAGCTCACCGGGGACAAATACGCAGTATTTT
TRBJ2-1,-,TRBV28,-,CASSLLDTSNEQFF,TGTGCCAGCAGTTTATTGGACACTTCCAATGAGCAGTTCTTC
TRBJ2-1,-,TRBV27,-,CASRLSSSYNEQFF,TGTGCCAGCAGGCTTTCAAGCTCCTACAATGAGCAGTTCTTC
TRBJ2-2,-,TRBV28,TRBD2,CASSFYSGGNTLELFF,TGTGCCAGCAGTTTCTATTCGGGAGGGAACACCCTGGAGCTGTTTTTT
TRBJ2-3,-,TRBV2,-,CASLADSGMDTQYF,TGTGCCAGCCTAGCGGACAGCGGGATGGATACGCAGTATTTT
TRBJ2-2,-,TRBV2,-,CASSEVRANTGELFF,TGTGCCAGCAGTGAAGTCAGGGCGAACACCGGGGAGCTGTTTTTT
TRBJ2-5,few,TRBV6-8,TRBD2,CASSSSGSSETQYF,TGTGCCAGCAGTTCCAGCGGGAGTTCAGAGACCCAGTACTTC
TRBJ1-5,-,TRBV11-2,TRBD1,CASSEGTGNNQPQHF,TGTGCCAGCAGCGAGGGGACAGGGAACAATCAGCCCCAGCATTTT
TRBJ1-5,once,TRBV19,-,CASSIGAGANQPQHF,TGTGCCAGTAGTATAGGCGCAGGGGCGAATCAGCCCCAGCATTTT
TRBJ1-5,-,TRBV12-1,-,CASSMAGTAYSNQPQHF,TGTGCCAGCAGCATGGCTGGGACGGCCTATAGCAATCAGCCCCAGCATTTT
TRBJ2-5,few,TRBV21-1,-,CASSLTSDREETQYF,TGTGCCAGCAGCTTAACCTCAGACAGGGAAGAGACCCAGTACTTC
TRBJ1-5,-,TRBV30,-,CAWSIQENQPQHF,TGTGCCTGGAGTATTCAGGAGAATCAGCCCCAGCATTTT
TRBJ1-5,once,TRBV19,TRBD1,CASSTGQGATQPQHF,TGTGCCAGTAGTACGGGACAGGGGGCCACTCAGCCCCAGCATTTT
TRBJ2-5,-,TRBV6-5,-,CASSYSTTGMETQYF,TGTGCCAGCAGTTACTCGACTACCGGGATGGAGACCCAGTACTTC
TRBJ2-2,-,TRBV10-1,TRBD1,CASRPGTGTGELFF,TGCGCCAGCAGACCCGGGACAGGCACCGGGGAGCTGTTTTTT
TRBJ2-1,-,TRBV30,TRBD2,CAWSGSGSSYNEQFF,TGTGCCTGGAGCGGTAGCGGGAGCTCCTACAATGAGCAGTTCTTC
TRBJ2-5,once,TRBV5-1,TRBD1,CASSGTTGSETQYF,TGCGCCAGCAGCGGGACGACAGGGTCAGAGACCCAGTACTTC
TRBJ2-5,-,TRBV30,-,CAWNPGGQETQYF,TGTGCCTGGAACCCCGGTGGCCAAGAGACCCAGTACTTC
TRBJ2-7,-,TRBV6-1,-,CASSEAMGFPYEQYF,TGTGCCAGCAGTGAAGCAATGGGGTTTCCCTACGAGCAGTACTTC
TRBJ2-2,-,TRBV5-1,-,CASSLAVGSGTGELFF,TGCGCCAGCAGCTTGGCCGTCGGTAGCGGCACCGGGGAGCTGTTTTTT
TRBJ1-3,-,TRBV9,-,CASSLSGGDGNTIYF,TGTGCCAGCAGTCTTTCGGGAGGGGACGGAAACACCATATATTTT
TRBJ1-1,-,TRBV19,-,CASSDPGHQNTEAFF,TGTGCCAGTAGTGACCCGGGACACCAGAACACTGAAGCTTTCTTT
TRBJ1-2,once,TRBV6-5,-,CASSLGGRYGYTF,TGTGCCAGCAGTTTAGGGGGGCGCTATGGCTACACCTTC
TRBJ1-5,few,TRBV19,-,CASSILGGAQPQHF,TGTGCCAGTAGTATTTTAGGGGGGGCTCAGCCCCAGCATTTT
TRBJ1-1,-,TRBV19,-,CASSIGGPYTEAFF,TGTGCCAGTAGTATCGGGGGGCCGTACACTGAAGCTTTCTTT
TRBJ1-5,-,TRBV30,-,CAWSGASNQPQHF,TGTGCCTGGAGTGGGGCAAGCAATCAGCCCCAGCATTTT
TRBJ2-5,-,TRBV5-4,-,CASSEGAGETQYF,TGTGCCAGCAGCGAGGGGGCGGGGGAGACCCAGTACTTC
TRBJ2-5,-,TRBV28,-,CASGLQETQYF,TGTGCCAGTGGGCTCCAAGAGACCCAGTACTTC
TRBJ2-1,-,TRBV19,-,CASSITGLGEQFF,TGTGCCAGTAGTATAACAGGCTTGGGCGAGCAGTTCTTC
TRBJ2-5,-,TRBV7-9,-,CASSSAISETQYF,TGTGCCAGCAGCTCAGCCATTTCGGAGACCCAGTACTTC
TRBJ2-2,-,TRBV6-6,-,CASSYHANTGELFF,TGTGCCAGCAGTTACCACGCGAACACCGGGGAGCTGTTTTTT
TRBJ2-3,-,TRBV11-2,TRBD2,CASSQRGRETDTQYF,TGTGCCAGCAGCCAGCGAGGGAGGGAAACAGATACGCAGTATTTT